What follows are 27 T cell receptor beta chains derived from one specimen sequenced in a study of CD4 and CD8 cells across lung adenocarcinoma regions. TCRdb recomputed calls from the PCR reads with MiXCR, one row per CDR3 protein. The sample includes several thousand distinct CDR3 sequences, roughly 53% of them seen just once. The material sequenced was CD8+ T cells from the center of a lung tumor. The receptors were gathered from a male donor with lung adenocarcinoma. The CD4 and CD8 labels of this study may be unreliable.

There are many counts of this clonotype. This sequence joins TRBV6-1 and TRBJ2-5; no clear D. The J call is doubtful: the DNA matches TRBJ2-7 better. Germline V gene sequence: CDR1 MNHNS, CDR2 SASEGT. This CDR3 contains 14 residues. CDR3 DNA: TGTGCCAGCAGTGAAGTTGGAGAAGTGGGCGAGCAGTACTTC. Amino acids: CASSEVGEVGEQYF.

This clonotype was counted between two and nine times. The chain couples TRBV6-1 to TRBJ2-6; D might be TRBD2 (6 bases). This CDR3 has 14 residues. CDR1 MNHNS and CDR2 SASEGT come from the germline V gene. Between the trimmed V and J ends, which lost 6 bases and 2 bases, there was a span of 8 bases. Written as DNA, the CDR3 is TGTGCCAGCAGGGAGGGGCCTGGGGCCAACGTCCTGACTTTC. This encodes CASREGPGANVLTF.

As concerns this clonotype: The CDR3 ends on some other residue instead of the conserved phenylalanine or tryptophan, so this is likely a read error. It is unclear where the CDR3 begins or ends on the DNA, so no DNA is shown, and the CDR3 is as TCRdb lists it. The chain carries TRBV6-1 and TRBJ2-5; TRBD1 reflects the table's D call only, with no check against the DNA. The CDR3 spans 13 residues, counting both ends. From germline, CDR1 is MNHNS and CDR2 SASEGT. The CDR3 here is CASSLAGAESQLS.

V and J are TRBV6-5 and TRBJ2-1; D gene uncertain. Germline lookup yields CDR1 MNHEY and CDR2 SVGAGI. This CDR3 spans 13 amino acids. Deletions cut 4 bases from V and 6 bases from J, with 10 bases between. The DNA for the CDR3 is TGTGCCAGCAGTTCGCCTAGTAGCAATGAGCAGTTCTTC. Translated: CASSSPSSNEQFF.

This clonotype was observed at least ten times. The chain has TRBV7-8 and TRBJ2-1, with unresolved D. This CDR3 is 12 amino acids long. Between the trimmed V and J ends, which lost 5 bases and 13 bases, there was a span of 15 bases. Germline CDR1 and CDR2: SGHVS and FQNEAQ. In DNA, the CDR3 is TGTGCCAGCAGCCCTCGGAAGGGTCGTCAGTTCTTC. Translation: CASSPRKGRQFF.

In DNA form, the CDR3 reads TGTGCCAGCAGCGTTGACTGGTACAATGAGCAGTTCTTC. It yields the protein CASSVDWYNEQFF. The V gene is TRBV27, the J gene TRBJ2-1; D call uncertain. The CDR3 loop spans 13 amino acids. Germline V gene data show CDR1 as MNHEY and CDR2 as SMNVEV (reference sequence). Trimming removed 6 bases from V and 4 bases from J, with 10 bases in between.

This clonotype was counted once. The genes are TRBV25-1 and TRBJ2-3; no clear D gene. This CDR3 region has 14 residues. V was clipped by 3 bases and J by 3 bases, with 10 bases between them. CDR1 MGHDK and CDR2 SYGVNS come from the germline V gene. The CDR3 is CASSEAGLTDTQYF. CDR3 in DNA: TGTGCCAGCAGTGAGGCAGGCCTTACAGATACGCAGTATTTT. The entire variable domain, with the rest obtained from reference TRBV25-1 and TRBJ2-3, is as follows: EADIYQTPRYLVIGTGKKITLECSQTMGHDKMYWYQQDPGMELHLIHYSYGVNSTEKGDLSSESTVSRIRTEHFPLTLESARPSHTSQYLCASSEAGLTDTQYFGPGTRLTVL.

CDR3 sequence (DNA): TGTGCCAGCAGTTACGGGCCTACGGGGACCCAGTACTTC. Its translation: CASSYGPTGTQYF. The chain links TRBV6-5 to TRBJ2-5; D is unresolved. The CDR3 is 13 residues long. Trimming cost V 2 bases and J 7 bases, with 11 bases left between them. Germline V gene sequence: CDR1 MNHEY, CDR2 SVGAGI.

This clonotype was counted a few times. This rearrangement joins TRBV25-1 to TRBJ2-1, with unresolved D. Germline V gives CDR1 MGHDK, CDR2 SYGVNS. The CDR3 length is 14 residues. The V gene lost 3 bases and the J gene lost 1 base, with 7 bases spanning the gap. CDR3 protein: CASSEVGSYNEQFF. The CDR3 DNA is TGTGCCAGCAGTGAGGTAGGGTCCTACAATGAGCAGTTCTTC.

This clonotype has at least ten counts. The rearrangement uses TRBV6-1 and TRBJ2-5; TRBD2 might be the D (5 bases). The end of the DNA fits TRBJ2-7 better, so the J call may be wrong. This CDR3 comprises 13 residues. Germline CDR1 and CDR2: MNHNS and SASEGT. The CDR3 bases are TGTGCCAGCACCACCACCGAGGGTTACGAGCAGTACTTC. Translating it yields CASTTTEGYEQYF.

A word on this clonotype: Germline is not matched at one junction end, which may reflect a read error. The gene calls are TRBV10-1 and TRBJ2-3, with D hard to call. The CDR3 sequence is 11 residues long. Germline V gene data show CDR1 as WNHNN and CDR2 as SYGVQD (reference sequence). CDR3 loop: CASSYRNTQYF. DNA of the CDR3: TGCGCCAGCAGCTACCGAAATACGCAGTACTTT.

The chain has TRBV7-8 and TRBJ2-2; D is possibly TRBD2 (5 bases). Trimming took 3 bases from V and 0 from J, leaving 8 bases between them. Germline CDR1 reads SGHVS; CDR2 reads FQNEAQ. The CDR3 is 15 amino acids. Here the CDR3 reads CASSLRASNTGELFF. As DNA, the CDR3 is TGTGCCAGCAGCTTGCGGGCCTCGAACACCGGGGAGCTGTTTTTT.

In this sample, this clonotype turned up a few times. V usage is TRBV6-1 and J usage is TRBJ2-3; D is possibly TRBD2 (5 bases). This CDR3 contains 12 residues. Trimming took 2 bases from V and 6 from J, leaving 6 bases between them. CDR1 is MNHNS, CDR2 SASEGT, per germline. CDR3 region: CASSESGDTQYF. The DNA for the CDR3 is TGTGCCAGCAGTGAATCGGGGGATACGCAGTATTTT.

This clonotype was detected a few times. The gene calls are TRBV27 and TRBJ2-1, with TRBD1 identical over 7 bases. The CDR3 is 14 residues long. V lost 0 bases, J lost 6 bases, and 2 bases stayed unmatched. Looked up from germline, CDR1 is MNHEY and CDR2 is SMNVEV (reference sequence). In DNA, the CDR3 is TGTGCCAGCAGTTTATCGCACAGGGGCAATGAGCAGTTCTTC. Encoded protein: CASSLSHRGNEQFF.

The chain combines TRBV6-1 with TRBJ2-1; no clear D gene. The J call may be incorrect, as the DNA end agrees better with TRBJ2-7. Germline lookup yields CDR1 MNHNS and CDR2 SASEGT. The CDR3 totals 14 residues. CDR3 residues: CASSEAWQHYEQYF. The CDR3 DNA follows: TGTGCCAGCAGTGAAGCTTGGCAGCACTACGAGCAGTACTTC.

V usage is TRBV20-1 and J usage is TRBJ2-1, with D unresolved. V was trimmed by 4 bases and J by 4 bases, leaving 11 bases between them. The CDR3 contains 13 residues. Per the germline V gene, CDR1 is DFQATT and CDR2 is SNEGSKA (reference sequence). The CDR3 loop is CSANSYLYNEQFF. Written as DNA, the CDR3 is TGCAGTGCTAACAGTTACCTTTACAATGAGCAGTTCTTC.

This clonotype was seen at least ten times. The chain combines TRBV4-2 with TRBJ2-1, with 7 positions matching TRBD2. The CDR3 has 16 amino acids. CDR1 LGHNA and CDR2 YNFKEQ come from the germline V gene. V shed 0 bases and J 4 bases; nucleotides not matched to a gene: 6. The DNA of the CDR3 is TGTGCCAGCAGCCAAGAAGGGGCGGGGGTATACAATGAGCAGTTCTTC. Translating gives CASSQEGAGVYNEQFF.

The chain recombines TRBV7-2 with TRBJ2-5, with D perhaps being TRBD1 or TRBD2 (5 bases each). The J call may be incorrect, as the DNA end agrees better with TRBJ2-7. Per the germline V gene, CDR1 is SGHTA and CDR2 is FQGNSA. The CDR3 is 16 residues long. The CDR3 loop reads CASSLGFRDALYEQYF. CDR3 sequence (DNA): TGTGCCAGCAGCTTAGGTTTCCGGGACGCGCTTTACGAGCAGTACTTC.

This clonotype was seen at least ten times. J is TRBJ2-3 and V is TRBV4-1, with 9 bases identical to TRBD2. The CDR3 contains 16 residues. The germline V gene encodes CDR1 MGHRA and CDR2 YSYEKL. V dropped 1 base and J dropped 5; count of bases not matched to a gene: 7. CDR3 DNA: TGCGCCAGCAGCCAAGTCGGGGCGGGAGGGATAGATACGCAGTATTTT. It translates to CASSQVGAGGIDTQYF.

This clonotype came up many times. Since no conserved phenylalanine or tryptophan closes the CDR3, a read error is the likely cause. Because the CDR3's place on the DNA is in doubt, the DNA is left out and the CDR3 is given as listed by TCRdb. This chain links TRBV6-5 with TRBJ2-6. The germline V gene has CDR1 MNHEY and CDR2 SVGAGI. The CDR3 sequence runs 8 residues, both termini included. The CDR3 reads CASSYSTL.

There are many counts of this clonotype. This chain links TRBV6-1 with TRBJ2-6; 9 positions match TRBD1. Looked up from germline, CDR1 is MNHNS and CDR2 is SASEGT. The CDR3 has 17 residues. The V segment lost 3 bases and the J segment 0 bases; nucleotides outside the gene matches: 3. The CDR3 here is CASSDRDRVSGANVLTF. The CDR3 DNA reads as TGTGCCAGCAGTGACCGGGACAGGGTCTCTGGGGCCAACGTCCTGACTTTC.

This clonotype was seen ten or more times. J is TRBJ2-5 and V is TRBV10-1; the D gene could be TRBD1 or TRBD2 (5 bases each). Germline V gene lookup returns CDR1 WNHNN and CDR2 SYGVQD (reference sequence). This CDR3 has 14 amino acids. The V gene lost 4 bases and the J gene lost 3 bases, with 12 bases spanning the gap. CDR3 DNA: TGCGCCAGCAGTGGGGGGTTAGGTAAAGAGACCCAGTACTTC. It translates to CASSGGLGKETQYF.

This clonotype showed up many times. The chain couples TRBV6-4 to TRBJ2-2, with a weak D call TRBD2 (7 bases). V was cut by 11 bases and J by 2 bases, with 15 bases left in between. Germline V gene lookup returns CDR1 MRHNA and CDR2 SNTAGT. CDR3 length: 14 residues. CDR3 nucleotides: TGTGCCTCCAAGGGGGGGGCTAACACCGGGGAGCTGTTTTTT. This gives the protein CASKGGANTGELFF.

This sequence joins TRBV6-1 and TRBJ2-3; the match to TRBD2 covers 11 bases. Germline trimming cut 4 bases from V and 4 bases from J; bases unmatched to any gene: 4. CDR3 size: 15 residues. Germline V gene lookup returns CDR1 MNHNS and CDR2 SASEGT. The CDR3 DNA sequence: TGTGCCAGCAGTGGGCTAGCGGGAGGCGCAGATACGCAGTATTTT. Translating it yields CASSGLAGGADTQYF.

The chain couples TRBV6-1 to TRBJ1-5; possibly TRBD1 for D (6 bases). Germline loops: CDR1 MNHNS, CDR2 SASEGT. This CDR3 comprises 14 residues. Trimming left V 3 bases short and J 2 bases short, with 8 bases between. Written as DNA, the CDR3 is TGTGCCAGCAGTGATTCAGGGGGCAATCAGCCCCAGCATTTT. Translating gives CASSDSGGNQPQHF.

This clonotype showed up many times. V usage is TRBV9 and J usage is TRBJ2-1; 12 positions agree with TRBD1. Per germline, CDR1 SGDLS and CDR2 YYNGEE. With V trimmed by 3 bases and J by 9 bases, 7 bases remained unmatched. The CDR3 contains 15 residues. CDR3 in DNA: TGTGCCAGCAGCGAATCCGGGACAGGGGGCCTTGAGCAGTTCTTC. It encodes CASSESGTGGLEQFF. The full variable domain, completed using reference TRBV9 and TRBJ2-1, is DSGVTQTPKHLITATGQRVTLRCSPRSGDLSVYWYQQSLDQGLQFLIQYYNGEERAKGNILERFSAQQFPDLHSELNLSSLELGDSALYFCASSESGTGGLEQFFGPGTRLTVL.

CDR3 in DNA: TGTGCCAGCAGGAACCCTCTGGGACAGGGAAGTTACGAGCAGTACTTC. Protein product: CASRNPLGQGSYEQYF. The gene calls are TRBV6-1 and TRBJ2-1; TRBD1 aligns across 9 bases. The DNA matches TRBJ2-7 better at its end, which makes the J call doubtful. The length of the CDR3 is 16 residues. In germline, CDR1 is MNHNS, CDR2 SASEGT.